This T cell receptor beta chain comes out of a study of cytotoxic CD8 clonotypes in ibrutinib-treated CLL. Targeted sequencing depth ranged from 1 in 200,000 to 1 in 1 million T cells. The protocol was immunoSEQ multiplex PCR, while the TCRdb copy is restricted to in-frame clones and leaves out a portion. The sample includes over 150,000 clones, over 65% seen only once; the top ten take roughly 2%. The CDR3 spans 15 residues. The V and J ends lost 3 bases and 7 bases respectively, with 17 bases between them. Germline CDR1 reads MNHEY; CDR2 reads SMNVEV (reference sequence). This rearrangement joins TRBV27 to TRBJ2-3; D is ambiguous. The source was PBMCs, collected after 12 months of ibrutinib treatment. The sequence came from a human donor with chronic lymphocytic leukemia. The CDR3 sequence is CASSFAPEEINTQYF. The DNA of the CDR3 is TGTGCCAGCAGTTTTGCCCCAGAGGAGATAAATACGCAGTATTTT.